The sequence of this T cell receptor beta chain was determined in a study of T cells in Graves' hyperthyroidism and ophthalmopathy. In regard to this clonotype: Its antigen is not identified.

With a duration under 2 months, the hyperthyroidism was newly diagnosed in patients aged 18 to 65. Researchers amplified the TCR beta CDR3 regions from RNA transcripts. The primer set for the first-round RT-PCR of the TCR CDR3 was HTBI. TCRdb re-derived calls from the multiplex PCR reads in MiXCR, one entry per CDR3 protein. The sample holds hundreds of thousands of distinct CDR3 sequences, around 14% seen once. Study-wide findings and caveats: Separating ophthalmopathy from stable hyperthyroidism was achieved by a 13 V-J model.

The CDR3 is made up of 12 amino acids. Trimming stripped 5 bases from V and 10 bases from J, with 12 bases between. Germline-derived CDR1 and CDR2 are MNHNS and SASEGT. What was sequenced was blood. This TCR was sampled from a young woman with Graves' hyperthyroidism that later progressed to Graves' ophthalmopathy. V and J are TRBV6-1 and TRBJ2-1, with D perhaps TRBD1 (5 bases). In DNA form, the CDR3 reads TGTGCCAGCAGTTCCCAGGGTAGCGAGCAGTTCTTC. Residues: CASSSQGSEQFF.